This TCR beta chain was documented in a study of blood T cells in healthy people across ages. Study details: Capture via template switching afforded approximately one barcoded beta molecule per two T cells. Regarding the study as a whole: Those diversity estimates obtained from one million T cells were thought to be underestimates.

The donors, healthy Caucasians from Russia, were aged roughly 6 to 100. Collection of 8.5 to 10 milliliters of peripheral blood was performed for each donor. Comment on this clonotype: Its antigen remains unknown.

V was trimmed by 4 bases and J by 5 bases, leaving 10 bases between them. The CDR3 contains 13 residues. Germline V lookup: CDR1 SGDLS, CDR2 YYNGEE. Combining a sample-barcoded 5' primer with a J-beta primer mix, a second PCR ran for about 6 to 11 cycles. TCRdb itself ran the 5' RACE reads through MiXCR, one entry per CDR3 protein. The sample carries approximately 800,000 distinct CDR3 sequences, about 56% recorded once. The sequenced sample consisted of blood. This receptor was taken from a man aged 35 to 55 in good health. The rearrangement uses TRBV9 and TRBJ2-1; D gene unclear. For the CDR3, the DNA is TGTGCCAGCAGCTTGAATATTAACAATGAGCAGTTCTTC. Protein sequence: CASSLNINNEQFF. Together with reference TRBV9 and TRBJ2-1, the CDR3 gives the full variable domain: DSGVTQTPKHLITATGQRVTLRCSPRSGDLSVYWYQQSLDQGLQFLIQYYNGEERAKGNILERFSAQQFPDLHSELNLSSLELGDSALYFCASSLNINNEQFFGPGTRLTVL.